Presented here are 24 T cell receptor beta chains from one specimen sequenced in a study of cytomegalovirus exposure and HLA in healthy donors. PCR was performed using 60 Vbeta and 13 Jbeta primers. TCRdb keeps only in-frame clones here, not all; method: immunoSEQ multiplex PCR. The sample lists over 100,000 clones; roughly 65% were seen once. The sample comprised PBMCs. The origin of the receptors is a man aged 40-49 years in good health and CMV-seropositive.

The V call is TRBV7-6, the J call TRBJ1-1; D not certain. Germline V lookup: CDR1 SGHVS, CDR2 FNYEAQ. The CDR3 has 15 amino acids. V lost 2 bases and J lost 2, with 12 bases in between. The CDR3 DNA follows: TGTGCCAGCAGCTTAAGTGCACAGATTAACACTGAAGCTTTCTTT. This encodes CASSLSAQINTEAFF. The variable domain in full, with the rest retrieved from reference TRBV7-6 and TRBJ1-1, is GAGVSQSPRYKVTKRGQDVALRCDPISGHVSLYWYRQALGQGPEFLTYFNYEAQQDKSGLPNDRFSAERPEGSISTLTIQRTEQRDSAMYRCASSLSAQINTEAFFGQGTRLTVV.

This clone has only a few counts. V usage is TRBV6-5 and J usage is TRBJ1-1; the D is unclear. The CDR3 length is 14 residues. V lost 4 bases and J 5 bases, leaving 14 bases between the germline ends. CDR1 is MNHEY, CDR2 SVGAGI, per germline. Here the CDR3 reads CASSLLPAGTEAFF. CDR3 bases: TGTGCCAGCAGTTTGTTACCCGCGGGGACTGAAGCTTTCTTT.

About this clone itself: The same CDR3 also results from other DNA sequences found in this sample. The chain is built from TRBV7-9 and TRBJ1-1; weak D call: TRBD1 (6 bases). V gave up 2 bases and J gave up 3 bases, with 10 bases separating them. The CDR3 covers 14 residues. The germline CDR1 and CDR2 sequences are SEHNR and FQNEAQ (reference sequence). CDR3 sequence reads: CASSLNEGDTEAFF. The CDR3 DNA follows: TGTGCCAGCAGCTTAAACGAGGGGGACACTGAAGCTTTCTTT.

The chain couples TRBV9 to TRBJ2-6; D might be TRBD1 (6 bases). Germline-derived CDR1 and CDR2 are SGDLS and YYNGEE. V was trimmed by 2 bases and J by 2 bases, leaving 8 bases between them. The CDR3 totals 15 residues. The DNA of the CDR3 is TGTGCCAGCAGCGTGCCAGGGGCTGGGGCCAACGTCCTGACTTTC. Translation: CASSVPGAGANVLTF.

The chain carries TRBV5-4 and TRBJ2-3; 9 bases match TRBD1. Germline trimming cut 0 bases from V and 3 bases from J; bases unmatched to any gene: 5. Germline CDR1 is SGHNT and CDR2 is YYREEE (reference sequence). The CDR3 length is 16 residues. In DNA, the CDR3 is TGTGCCAGCAGCTTGGTACAGGGGGCGCAGACAGATACGCAGTATTTT. Translating it yields CASSLVQGAQTDTQYF.

The genes are TRBV6-5 and TRBJ2-1, with D uncertain. The germline CDR1 and CDR2 sequences are MNHEY and SVGAGI. The CDR3 runs to 13 residues. V gave up 6 bases and J gave up 9 bases, with 15 bases separating them. The CDR3 DNA reads TGTGCCAGCAGGCAACTTAATCGTGGTGAGCAGTTCTTC. It encodes CASRQLNRGEQFF.

V and J are TRBV5-1 and TRBJ2-5, with 8 bases identical to TRBD1. V shed 2 bases and J 5 bases; nucleotides not matched to a gene: 11. The CDR3 spans 16 residues. Germline lookup yields CDR1 SGHRS and CDR2 YFSETQ. CDR3 loop: CASSFLTGQGRETQYF. The CDR3 DNA reads TGCGCCAGCAGCTTCTTAACCGGACAGGGTAGGGAGACCCAGTACTTC.

V and J are TRBV7-9 and TRBJ1-2; TRBD1 matches at 8 bases. Unmatched junction bases numbered 8, after V lost 5 bases and J lost 6 bases. Germline CDR1 reads SEHNR; CDR2 reads FQNEAQ (reference sequence). The CDR3 length is 14 residues. CDR3 DNA: TGTGCCAGCAGCCCAGGGCTGGACAGGGATGGCTACACCTTC. It yields the protein CASSPGLDRDGYTF.

This clone has more than one count but fewer than ten. This chain connects TRBV11-1 to TRBJ2-5; D might be TRBD1 (6 bases). The ends were cut back, 4 bases at V and 0 bases at J, with 9 bases in the middle. The CDR3 length is 14 residues. Germline CDR1 SGHAT, CDR2 FQDESV (reference sequence). The DNA of the CDR3 is TGTGCCAGCAGCTGGGGGCAGAACCAAGAGACCCAGTACTTC. Translated: CASSWGQNQETQYF.

The CDR3 here is CASLRLPGELFF. CDR3 coding DNA: TGTGCCAGTTTGCGATTACCCGGGGAGCTGTTTTTT. This chain connects TRBV7-2 to TRBJ2-2; D is ambiguous. The ends were cut back, 9 bases at V and 6 bases at J, with 11 bases in the middle. Germline values: CDR1 SGHTA, CDR2 FQGNSA. This CDR3 has 12 residues.

This sequence joins TRBV19 and TRBJ2-2; D not certain. Germline values: CDR1 LNHDA, CDR2 SQIVND (reference sequence). Trimming stripped 6 bases from V and 4 bases from J, with 6 bases between. The CDR3 runs 12 residues. CDR3 residues: CASRPLTGELFF. The CDR3, as DNA: TGTGCCAGTAGACCACTCACCGGGGAGCTGTTTTTT.

The J gene is TRBJ2-1, the V gene TRBV30, with 15 bases identical to TRBD2. The CDR3 covers 18 residues. Germline V gene lookup returns CDR1 GTSNPN and CDR2 SVGIG (reference sequence). Trimming at V came to 0 bases and at J to 3 bases, leaving 6 bases not matched to a gene. CDR3 loop: CAWSVGLAGGTYYNEQFF. CDR3 DNA: TGTGCCTGGAGTGTGGGACTAGCGGGAGGAACATACTACAATGAGCAGTTCTTC.

The chain joins TRBV25-1 to TRBJ2-7; TRBD1 might be the D (6 bases). The CDR3 is 18 amino acids. The ends were cut back, 3 bases at V and 2 bases at J, with 23 bases in the middle. CDR1 MGHDK and CDR2 SYGVNS come from the germline V gene. The DNA for the CDR3 is TGTGCCAGCAGTGAGGTGGGTAAGACAGGCATCCGGACCTACGAGCAGTACTTC. Its translation is CASSEVGKTGIRTYEQYF.

The chain is built from TRBV2 and TRBJ2-2, with 9 bases identical to TRBD2. This CDR3 has 15 amino acids. Per germline, CDR1 SNHLY and CDR2 FYNNEI. The junction had 8 bases not matched to a gene; V was cut back by 7 bases and J by 5 bases. This CDR3 is CASNGLAGVTGELFF. The CDR3 bases are TGTGCCAGCAATGGATTAGCGGGGGTTACCGGGGAGCTGTTTTTT.

This chain joins TRBV25-1 and TRBJ2-7; TRBD2 aligns across 7 bases. This CDR3 has 15 amino acids. V trimming: 2 bases; J trimming: 0 bases; junction bases outside the gene matches: 4. CDR1 is MGHDK and CDR2 is SYGVNS in the germline V gene. CDR3 coding DNA: TGTGCCAGCAGTGAACTGGGGGGGGGCTCCTACGAGCAGTACTTC. It is translated as CASSELGGGSYEQYF.

This clone appeared a few times. V gene TRBV5-1 combines with J gene TRBJ1-1, with a tentative D call TRBD1 (5 bases). Deletions cut 7 bases from V and 4 bases from J, with 14 bases between. Germline V CDR1 and CDR2: SGHRS, YFSETQ. There are 13 residues in the CDR3. This CDR3 reads CASGTGGGTEAFF. Here the CDR3 DNA reads TGCGCCAGCGGGACCGGGGGAGGCACTGAAGCTTTCTTT.

The chain couples TRBV2 to TRBJ2-3; D is unclear. The CDR3 length is 12 residues. V was cut by 3 bases and J by 2 bases, with 3 bases left in between. Germline assignment: CDR1 SNHLY and CDR2 FYNNEI. The CDR3 coding sequence is TGTGCCAGCAGTGACCTCACAGATACGCAGTATTTT. As protein: CASSDLTDTQYF.

This chain uses TRBV7-9 with TRBJ2-1, with 10 nucleotides matching TRBD2. The CDR3 runs to 15 residues. J lost 5 bases, V lost 5 bases, and 6 bases had no gene match. From germline, CDR1 is SEHNR and CDR2 FQNEAQ (reference sequence). The CDR3 DNA follows: TGTGCCAGCAGCCCTGGGACTAGCGAGAACAATGAGCAGTTCTTC. Translated: CASSPGTSENNEQFF.

DNA for the CDR3: TGTGCCAGCAGCCCCCCCGGCGGAGCCCACAATGAGCAGTTCTTC. Protein sequence: CASSPPGGAHNEQFF. The gene calls are TRBV9 and TRBJ2-1, with D uncertain. Germline V gene lookup returns CDR1 SGDLS and CDR2 YYNGEE. This CDR3 has 15 residues. The ends were cut back, 4 bases at V and 5 bases at J, with 16 bases in the middle.

This rearrangement joins TRBV10-3 to TRBJ1-5, with no clear D. There are 16 residues in the CDR3. Trimming removed 0 bases from V and 1 base from J, with 10 bases in between. Germline V lookup: CDR1 ENHRY, CDR2 SYGVKD. The CDR3 sequence: CAISESRYSSNQPQHF. CDR3 sequence (DNA): TGTGCCATCAGTGAGTCGAGGTATTCGAGCAATCAGCCCCAGCATTTT.

The rearrangement joins TRBV6-1 to TRBJ1-2; TRBD1 matches 9 bases. Per germline, CDR1 MNHNS and CDR2 SASEGT. J lost 7 bases, V lost 5 bases, and 8 bases had no gene match. This CDR3 contains 14 residues. The CDR3 coding sequence is TGTGCCAGCAGTCAACGACAGGGGGTTGGTGGCTACACCTTC. Protein product: CASSQRQGVGGYTF.

This clone has more than one count but fewer than ten. The chain couples TRBV27 to TRBJ1-5; 7 nucleotides line up with TRBD1. J lost 2 bases, V lost 0 bases, and 1 base had no gene match. This CDR3 has 15 amino acids. CDR1 is MNHEY, CDR2 SMNVEV, per germline (reference sequence). CDR3 sequence: CASSLSTGGNQPQHF. CDR3 coding DNA: TGTGCCAGCAGTTTATCTACAGGGGGCAATCAGCCCCAGCATTTT.

The rearrangement links TRBV5-6 to TRBJ1-4; TRBD1 matches at 9 bases. CDR3 length: 15 residues. From germline, CDR1 is SGHDT and CDR2 YYEEEE. With V trimmed by 4 bases and J by 7 bases, 8 bases remained unmatched. The CDR3 sequence is CASSTEGQGAEKLFF. As DNA, the CDR3 is TGTGCCAGCAGCACCGAGGGACAGGGCGCTGAAAAACTGTTTTTT.

The rearrangement uses TRBV27 and TRBJ2-4; D is uncertain. CDR1 is MNHEY and CDR2 is SMNVEV in the germline V gene (reference sequence). The CDR3 spans 14 residues. Deletions cut 3 bases from V and 3 bases from J, with 9 bases between. The CDR3 DNA follows: TGTGCCAGCAGTTTCAGAGGTATCAAAAACATTCAGTACTTC. Protein product: CASSFRGIKNIQYF.